This TCR beta chain was sequenced for a study of blood T cell repertoires in COVID-19. The overall study: COVID-19 samples from acute and convalescent phases originated in the United States, Italy and Spain. From T cells, B-cell-depleted T cells, or PBMCs came the material, which was cDNA or gDNA.

As handled by the study authors: Estimation of nucleated cell counts relied on the amplification of reference gene primers. Produced via immunoSEQ multiplex PCR; TCRdb's table is partial and in-frame only. The V and J calls and clone size are taken from that table; D and trimming were inferred from the DNA. Among 200,000 or so clones listed, 75% to 90% were seen once. CDR1 is GTSNPN, CDR2 SVGIG, per germline (reference sequence). The trim removed 3 bases at V and 3 bases at J, leaving 8 bases unmatched. The CDR3 spans 15 residues. V and J are TRBV30 and TRBJ2-7, with TRBD1 matching 10 bases. The receptor's source is a man aged 70-80 years with active or convalescent COVID-19. What was sequenced was peripheral blood. Written as DNA, the CDR3 is TGTGCCTGGAGACAAGGACAGGGGGGCTTCTACGAGCAGTACTTC. This encodes CAWRQGQGGFYEQYF.